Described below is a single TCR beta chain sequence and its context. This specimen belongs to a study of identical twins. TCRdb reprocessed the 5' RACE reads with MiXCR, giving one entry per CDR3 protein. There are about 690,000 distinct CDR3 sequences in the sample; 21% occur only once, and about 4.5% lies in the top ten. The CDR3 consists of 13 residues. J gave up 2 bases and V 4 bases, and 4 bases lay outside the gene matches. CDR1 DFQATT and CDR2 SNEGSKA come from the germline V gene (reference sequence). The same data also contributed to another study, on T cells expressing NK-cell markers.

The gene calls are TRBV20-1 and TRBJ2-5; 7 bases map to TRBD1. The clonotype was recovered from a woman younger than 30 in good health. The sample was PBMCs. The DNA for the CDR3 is TGCAGTGCTATGTTGACAGGGCAAGAGACCCAGTACTTC. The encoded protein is CSAMLTGQETQYF.